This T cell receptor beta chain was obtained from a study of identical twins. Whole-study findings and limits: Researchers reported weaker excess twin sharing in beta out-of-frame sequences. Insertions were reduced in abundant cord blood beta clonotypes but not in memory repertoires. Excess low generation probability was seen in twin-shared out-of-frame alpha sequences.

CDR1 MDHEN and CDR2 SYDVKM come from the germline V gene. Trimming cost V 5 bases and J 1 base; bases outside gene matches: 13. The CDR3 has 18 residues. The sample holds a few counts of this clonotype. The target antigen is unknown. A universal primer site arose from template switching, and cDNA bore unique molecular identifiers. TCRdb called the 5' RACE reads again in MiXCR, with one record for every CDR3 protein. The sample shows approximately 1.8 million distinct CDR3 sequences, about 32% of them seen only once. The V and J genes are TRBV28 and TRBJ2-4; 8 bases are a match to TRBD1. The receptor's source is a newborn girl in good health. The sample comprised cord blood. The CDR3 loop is CASSPSYLRGQAKNIQYF. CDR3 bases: TGTGCCAGCAGTCCCTCCTACCTCAGGGGGCAGGCCAAAAACATTCAGTACTTC.